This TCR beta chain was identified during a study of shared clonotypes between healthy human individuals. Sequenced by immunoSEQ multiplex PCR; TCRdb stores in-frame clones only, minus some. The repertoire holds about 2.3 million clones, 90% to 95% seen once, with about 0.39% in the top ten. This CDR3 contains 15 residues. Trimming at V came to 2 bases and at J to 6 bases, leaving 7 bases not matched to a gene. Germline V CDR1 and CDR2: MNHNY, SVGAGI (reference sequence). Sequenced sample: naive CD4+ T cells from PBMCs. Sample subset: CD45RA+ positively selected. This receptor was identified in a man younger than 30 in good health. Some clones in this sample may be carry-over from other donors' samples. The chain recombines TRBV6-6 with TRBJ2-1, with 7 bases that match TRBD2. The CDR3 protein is CASSYGAGVSNEQFF. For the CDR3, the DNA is TGTGCCAGCAGTTACGGGGCGGGAGTCAGCAATGAGCAGTTCTTC.